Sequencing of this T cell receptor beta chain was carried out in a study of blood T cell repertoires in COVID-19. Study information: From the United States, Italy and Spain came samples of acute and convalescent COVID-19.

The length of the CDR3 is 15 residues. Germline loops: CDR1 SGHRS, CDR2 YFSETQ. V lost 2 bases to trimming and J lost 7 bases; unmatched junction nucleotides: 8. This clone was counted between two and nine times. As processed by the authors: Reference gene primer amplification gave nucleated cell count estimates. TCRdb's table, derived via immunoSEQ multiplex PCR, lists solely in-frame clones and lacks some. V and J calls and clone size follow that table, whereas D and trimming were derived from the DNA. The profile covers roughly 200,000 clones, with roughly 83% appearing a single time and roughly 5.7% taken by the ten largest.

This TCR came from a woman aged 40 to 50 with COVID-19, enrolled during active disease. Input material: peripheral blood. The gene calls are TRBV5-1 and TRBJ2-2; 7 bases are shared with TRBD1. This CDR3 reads CASSLEGALDGELFF. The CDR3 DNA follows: TGCGCCAGCAGCTTAGAGGGGGCGTTGGACGGGGAGCTGTTTTTT. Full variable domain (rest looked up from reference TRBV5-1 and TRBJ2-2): KAGVTQTPRYLIKTRGQQVTLSCSPISGHRSVSWYQQTPGQGLQFLFEYFSETQRNKGNFPGRFSGRQFSNSRSEMNVSTLELGDSALYLCASSLEGALDGELFFGEGSRLTVL.